This is a list of T cell receptor beta chains from one sample in a study of cytomegalovirus exposure and HLA in healthy donors. Here immunoSEQ multiplex PCR was the method, and the copy in TCRdb shows in-frame clones only, minus some. Of 100,000 to 120,000 clones in the sample, under 85% were seen once. Sequencing was performed on PBMCs. The source of these receptors is a man aged 40-49 years in good health and CMV-seronegative. Both conserved end residues are part of each CDR3. A D gene is named only where the DNA matches it firmly. Some rows have no size entry. The others give once, few or many, or a class for an expanded clone.

d_gene	v_gene	j_gene	abundance	CDR3aa	CDR3nt
.	TRBV2	TRBJ2-1	.	CASIELASYNEQFF	TGTGCCAGCATTGAGCTGGCATCCTACAATGAGCAGTTCTTC
.	TRBV30	TRBJ2-7	few	CACIPIAEAQYF	TGTGCCTGCATACCCATAGCGGAGGCACAGTACTTC
TRBD1	TRBV28	TRBJ1-2	.	CASSPIPGTGYGGYTF	TGTGCCAGCAGCCCAATCCCCGGGACAGGGTATGGGGGCTACACCTTC
.	TRBV5-4	TRBJ1-1	many	CASSFVGTLNTEAFF	TGTGCCAGCAGCTTCGTGGGCACCTTGAACACTGAAGCTTTCTTT
.	TRBV6-4	TRBJ1-1	.	CASSVSPGATEAFF	TGTGCCAGCAGTGTTAGTCCAGGGGCCACTGAAGCTTTCTTT
TRBD1	TRBV10-3	TRBJ2-7	.	CAISEGQGRREQYF	TGTGCCATCAGTGAAGGACAGGGAAGGCGCGAGCAGTACTTC
.	TRBV29-1	TRBJ1-5	.	CSVAGDGNQPQHF	TGCAGCGTTGCGGGAGACGGCAATCAGCCCCAGCATTTT
TRBD1	TRBV13	TRBJ1-3	.	CASVDRGPGNTIYF	TGTGCCAGCGTCGACAGGGGGCCTGGAAACACCATATATTTT
.	TRBV25-1	TRBJ2-2	.	CASSGGDGYTGELFF	TGTGCCAGCAGTGGGGGGGACGGGTACACCGGGGAGCTGTTTTTT
.	TRBV27	TRBJ2-7	.	CASSLTSSYEQYF	TGTGCCAGCAGTTTGACTAGCTCCTACGAGCAGTACTTC
.	TRBV14	TRBJ2-2	few	CASSRLSGELFF	TGTGCCAGCAGCCGACTCAGCGGGGAGCTGTTTTTT
.	TRBV5-1	TRBJ2-1	.	CASSLVAGIYNEQFF	TGCGCCAGCAGCTTGGTAGCCGGAATCTACAATGAGCAGTTCTTC
TRBD2	TRBV11-2	TRBJ2-7	.	CASSLDPGGSYEQYF	TGTGCCAGCAGCTTAGATCCGGGCGGGAGCTACGAGCAGTACTTC
TRBD1	TRBV7-9	TRBJ1-1	few	CASSAPGTANTEAFF	TGTGCCAGCAGCGCCCCCGGGACAGCGAACACTGAAGCTTTCTTT
.	TRBV7-2	TRBJ2-5	.	CASSLGGLAFQETQYF	TGTGCCAGCAGCCTCGGGGGGCTAGCGTTTCAAGAGACCCAGTACTTC
TRBD2	TRBV27	TRBJ2-2	.	CASRLETGLAGLGGELFF	TGTGCCAGCAGATTAGAAACGGGACTAGCGGGTTTAGGCGGGGAGCTGTTTTTT
TRBD2	TRBV15	TRBJ2-7	.	CATSRDREGSYEQYF	TGTGCCACCAGCAGAGACCGGGAGGGCTCCTACGAGCAGTACTTC
TRBD1	TRBV7-6	TRBJ1-2	.	CASSLTTGDYGYTF	TGTGCCAGCAGCCTAACGACAGGGGACTATGGCTACACCTTC
TRBD1	TRBV6-5	TRBJ2-5	.	CASSYTTGTGGETQYF	TGTGCCAGCAGTTACACGACCGGGACAGGGGGCGAGACCCAGTACTTC
.	TRBV4-1	TRBJ2-5	.	CASSQDRGMGETQYF	TGCGCCAGCAGCCAAGATCGGGGAATGGGGGAGACCCAGTACTTC
TRBD1	TRBV6-5	TRBJ2-1	.	CASSADRGSYNEQFF	TGTGCCAGCAGCGCCGACAGGGGCTCCTACAATGAGCAGTTCTTC
TRBD2	TRBV11-2	TRBJ2-5	.	CASSPGLDQETQYF	TGTGCCAGCAGCCCCGGACTAGATCAAGAGACCCAGTACTTC
.	TRBV4-1	TRBJ1-4	few	CASSQKPNEKLFF	TGCGCCAGCAGCCAGAAGCCTAATGAAAAACTGTTTTTT
.	TRBV28	TRBJ1-2	.	CASSESNQGFTNYGYTF	TGTGCCAGCAGCGAAAGTAACCAGGGGTTCACTAACTATGGCTACACCTTC
TRBD1	TRBV18	TRBJ2-4	.	CASSLQGAENIQYF	TGTGCCAGCTCCCTACAGGGGGCCGAAAACATTCAGTACTTC
TRBD2	TRBV5-4	TRBJ2-2	few	CASSAGTSGNTGELFF	TGTGCCAGCAGCGCCGGGACTAGCGGGAACACCGGGGAGCTGTTTTTT
TRBD2	TRBV25-1	TRBJ2-1	few	CASSESSGTYNEQFF	TGTGCCAGCAGTGAATCCAGCGGGACCTACAATGAGCAGTTCTTC
.	TRBV20-1	TRBJ1-2	.	CSAITNYGYTF	TGCAGTGCTATAACAAACTATGGCTACACCTTC
.	TRBV7-8	TRBJ2-7	.	CASSGTTASYEQYF	TGTGCCAGCAGCGGAACGACAGCCTCCTACGAGCAGTACTTC
.	TRBV6-1	TRBJ2-7	.	CASKDYTTRREQYF	TGTGCCAGCAAGGACTATACTACGAGGAGGGAGCAGTACTTC
TRBD1	TRBV7-2	TRBJ2-7	.	CASSSPGQGAYEQYF	TGTGCCAGCAGCTCTCCGGGACAGGGGGCTTACGAGCAGTACTTC
.	TRBV16	TRBJ1-5	.	CASSQFGQVNQPQHF	TGTGCCAGCAGCCAGTTTGGGCAAGTCAATCAGCCCCAGCATTTT
.	TRBV5-4	TRBJ2-7	few	CASSLGSSYEQYF	TGTGCCAGCAGCTTGGGTAGCTCCTACGAGCAGTACTTC
.	TRBV27	TRBJ1-4	.	CASSFNLQEKLFF	TGTGCCAGCAGTTTTAATTTACAGGAAAAACTGTTTTTT
TRBD2	TRBV7-2	TRBJ2-7	once	CASNGGLAAYEQYF	TGTGCCAGCAACGGGGGACTAGCGGCATACGAGCAGTACTTC
.	TRBV18	TRBJ1-5	.	CASSPADNQPQHF	TGTGCCAGCTCACCGGCAGACAATCAGCCCCAGCATTTT
.	TRBV4-3	TRBJ2-3	.	CASSQDGGSFTDTQYF	TGCGCCAGCAGCCAAGATGGCGGCAGCTTCACAGATACGCAGTATTTT
TRBD1	TRBV29-1	TRBJ1-1	.	CSGGTGRPEAFF	TGCAGCGGGGGGACAGGGAGGCCTGAAGCTTTCTTT
.	TRBV5-1	TRBJ2-1	.	CASSKLRGDYNEQFF	TGCGCCAGCAGCAAACTCAGGGGCGACTACAATGAGCAGTTCTTC
.	TRBV12-1	TRBJ2-1	.	CASSPRGREGNEQFF	TGTGCCAGCAGCCCTAGGGGCAGGGAAGGGAATGAGCAGTTCTTC
TRBD1	TRBV4-3	TRBJ1-2	.	CASSQWDREDYGYTF	TGCGCCAGCAGCCAATGGGACAGGGAGGACTATGGCTACACCTTC
.	TRBV6-4	TRBJ2-5	.	CASRNDAGPQKYF	TGTGCCAGTAGAAATGACGCGGGACCTCAGAAATACTTC
.	TRBV20-1	TRBJ1-4	.	CGRRGGEKLFF	TGCGGCCGCAGGGGTGGTGAAAAACTGTTTTTT
TRBD1	TRBV7-9	TRBJ2-7	.	CASSSWTGRYEQYF	TGTGCCAGCAGCTCCTGGACAGGGCGATACGAGCAGTACTTC
TRBD1	TRBV5-1	TRBJ2-7	.	CASSSGTGDSYEQYF	TGCGCCAGCAGCTCCGGGACAGGAGACTCCTACGAGCAGTACTTC
.	TRBV5-1	TRBJ1-2	.	CASSLDIGGSGYGYTF	TGCGCCAGCAGCTTGGACATAGGGGGTTCGGGCTATGGCTACACCTTC
TRBD1	TRBV5-4	TRBJ2-7	.	CASSLGGTGPYEQYF	TGTGCCAGCAGCTTGGGTGGGACAGGCCCCTACGAGCAGTACTTC
.	TRBV7-9	TRBJ2-5	few	CASSASGTGTQYF	TGTGCCAGCAGTGCGAGCGGGACAGGGACCCAGTACTTC
.	TRBV19	TRBJ1-1	.	CASSTQPGVGEAFF	TGTGCCAGTAGTACGCAACCAGGGGTGGGTGAAGCTTTCTTT
.	TRBV27	TRBJ2-7	.	CASSLGFGYEQYF	TGTGCCAGCAGTTTAGGGTTCGGGTACGAGCAGTACTTC
.	TRBV5-5	TRBJ2-3	.	CASSAGSRLFSDTQYF	TGTGCCAGCAGCGCGGGAAGTCGGCTATTTTCAGATACGCAGTATTTT
.	TRBV11-3	TRBJ2-3	.	CASSSGLRVLGDTQYF	TGTGCCAGCAGCTCCGGTCTGCGGGTCCTTGGGGATACGCAGTATTTT
.	TRBV6-5	TRBJ2-5	.	CASRRAGTQESQYF	TGTGCCAGCAGACGGGCGGGAACCCAAGAGAGCCAGTACTTC
.	TRBV5-4	TRBJ1-1	.	CASSQEGRGRGTEAFF	TGTGCCAGCAGCCAAGAGGGGCGGGGGCGCGGGACTGAAGCTTTCTTT